A single sample gave rise to the 11 T cell receptor beta chains below, sequenced in a study of response to subunit inactivated influenza vaccine. TCRdb passed the RT-PCR reads through MiXCR, listing each CDR3 protein once. This sample yields more than 700,000 distinct CDR3 sequences, of which 20% to 25% are seen a single time; 10% to 13% belongs to the top ten. Material: PBMCs from blood, obtained 4 to 6 days after vaccination. All receptors derive from a man over 45 who received an inactivated influenza vaccine.

The chain links TRBV13 to TRBJ2-7; the D is unclear. CDR3 length: 14 amino acids. The V and J ends lost 0 bases and 2 bases respectively, with 8 bases between them. The V gene's germline CDR1 is PRHDT and CDR2 FYEKMQ (reference sequence). As DNA, the CDR3 is TGTGCCAGCAGCTTAGGCCTATCCACCTACGAGCAGTACTTC. Amino acid sequence: CASSLGLSTYEQYF.

The rearrangement links TRBV29-1 to TRBJ2-1; 8 bases are shared with TRBD1. CDR3 length: 13 residues. The J segment lost 8 bases and the V segment lost 3 bases, leaving 6 bases of the junction unmatched. Germline V CDR1 and CDR2: SQVTM, ANQGSEA. CDR3 residues: CSVETGESYEQFF. CDR3 DNA: TGCAGCGTTGAGACAGGGGAGTCTTATGAGCAGTTCTTC.

There are a few counts of this clonotype. DNA for the CDR3: TGCAGTGCTAGGTGGGGGAGAGGTACAGATACGCAGTATTTT. This translates into CSARWGRGTDTQYF. The chain uses TRBV20-1 and TRBJ2-3; D is perhaps TRBD1 or TRBD2 (5 bases each). The CDR3 has 14 residues. Trimming left V 3 bases short and J 3 bases short, with 13 bases between. Germline CDR1 DFQATT, CDR2 SNEGSKA (reference sequence).

The table lists this clonotype with a few counts. This chain uses TRBV4-3 with TRBJ2-5, with 7 nucleotides matching TRBD1. After removal of 3 bases from V and 1 base from J, the junction contained 5 bases not matched to a gene. Germline V gives CDR1 LGHNA, CDR2 YSLEER. The CDR3 sequence is 15 residues long. This CDR3 is CASSHRTGVQETQYF. The CDR3 nucleotides are TGCGCCAGCAGCCACAGGACAGGCGTCCAAGAGACCCAGTACTTC.

This clonotype appeared once. An end of the junction does not agree with germline; a read error may underlie this. The rearrangement joins TRBV5-1 to TRBJ2-2; D uncertain. Germline V CDR1 and CDR2: SGHRS, YFSETQ. The CDR3 length is 14 residues. The CDR3 DNA is TGCGCCGGCAGCACGGACGGGAACACCGGGGAGCTGTTTTTT. Protein: CAGSTDGNTGELFF.

This clonotype was seen a few times. The chain links TRBV20-1 to TRBJ2-1; 9 bases are a match to TRBD2. The V gene's germline CDR1 is DFQATT and CDR2 SNEGSKA (reference sequence). J lost 1 base, V lost 5 bases, and 6 bases had no gene match. The CDR3 consists of 15 residues. CDR3 nucleotides: TGCAGTGCTCGATGGAGCGGGGGGTCCTACAATGAGCAGTTCTTC. This sequence encodes CSARWSGGSYNEQFF.

The DNA for the CDR3 is TGTGCCATCTCGGCGGGACAGGGGGCTGGTAGCACCGGGGAGCTGTTTTTT. Translation gives CAISAGQGAGSTGELFF. The chain uses TRBV10-3 and TRBJ2-2; 12 bases are a match to TRBD1. The CDR3 has 17 amino acids. CDR1 ENHRY and CDR2 SYGVKD come from the germline V gene. The trim removed 8 bases at V and 4 bases at J, leaving 11 bases unmatched.

This clonotype was seen only a few times. The V gene is TRBV7-2, the J gene TRBJ2-7; a weak D match, TRBD2 (7 bases). The CDR3 is made up of 13 amino acids. Germline assignment: CDR1 SGHTA and CDR2 FQGNSA. V gave up 10 bases and J gave up 7 bases, with 20 bases separating them. In DNA, the CDR3 is TGTGCCACGGACCCGGGGGGCGCGAGGGAGCAGTACTTC. Translation: CATDPGGAREQYF.

This chain uses TRBV10-3 with TRBJ1-2; 7 positions match TRBD1. There are 13 residues in the CDR3. In germline, CDR1 is ENHRY, CDR2 SYGVKD. Germline trimming cut 8 bases from V and 8 bases from J; bases unmatched to any gene: 11. In nucleotides, the CDR3 is TGTGCCATCCGGGATGACAGGGCTTCCGGCTACACCTTC. Translated, it gives CAIRDDRASGYTF.

J is TRBJ2-5 and V is TRBV18; 8 nucleotides align to TRBD1. The CDR3 loop spans 16 amino acids. Germline CDR1 and CDR2: KGHSH and LQKENI. V lost 1 base to trimming and J lost 5 bases; unmatched junction nucleotides: 9. The CDR3 DNA reads as TGTGCCAGCTCACCACGTCCTGGACAGGGTGATGAGACCCAGTACTTC. Its protein is CASSPRPGQGDETQYF.

The chain employs TRBV2 and TRBJ2-7; D call uncertain. Germline-derived CDR1 and CDR2 are SNHLY and FYNNEI. The CDR3 totals 12 residues. Trimming took 6 bases from V and 3 from J, leaving 9 bases between them. The CDR3 DNA follows: TGTGCCAGCAGAGAGACACACTACGAGCAGTACTTC. Amino acids: CASRETHYEQYF.